The clone carrying this T cell receptor (beta chain) was recorded at least ten times. Its cognate antigen is unknown. The V gene's germline CDR1 is SEHNR and CDR2 FQNEAQ (reference sequence). The V and J ends lost 5 bases and 8 bases, in that order; junction bases with no gene match: 8. The CDR3 consists of 15 residues. The sample is drawn from a study of blood T cells in healthy people across ages. Study-level results: Using unsorted PBMCs precluded a conclusive naive versus antigen-experienced comparison.

Combining a sample-barcoded 5' primer with a J-beta primer mix, a second PCR ran for about 6 to 11 cycles. TCRdb fed the 5' RACE reads into MiXCR, producing one record per CDR3 protein. Here the sample spans hundreds of thousands of distinct CDR3 sequences, approximately 30% being singletons. The chain carries TRBV7-9 and TRBJ2-1, with 11 bases matching TRBD2. The clonotype originates from a woman aged 80 or over in good health. Sequenced sample: blood. This CDR3 is CASSLVAGGLDEQFF. CDR3 DNA sequence: TGTGCCAGCAGCCTGGTAGCGGGGGGGCTGGATGAGCAGTTCTTC.